This T cell receptor beta chain was identified in a study of radiation and T cells in renal cell carcinoma. Time point described: blood 4 weeks post-SBRT, at nephrectomy. Sample treatment: 15 Gy SBRT to primary tumor, nephrectomy 4 weeks later. Nephrectomy followed 15 Gy stereotactic body radiation by 4 weeks. For this clone: The antigen remains undetermined.

Only in-frame clones appear in the TCRdb table, and some are missing; sequencing was by immunoSEQ multiplex PCR. The table includes about 90,000 clones, about 85% detected once. The CDR3 runs to 17 residues. V lost 2 bases, J lost 2 bases, and 11 bases stayed unmatched. Germline V gives CDR1 GTSNPN, CDR2 SVGIG (reference sequence). Study findings and constraints: Without pretreatment biopsies, baseline tumor clonotype presence was undetermined. Top tumor clonotypes rose in blood 2 weeks post-radiation, then contracted.

The V gene is TRBV30, the J gene TRBJ2-1; 8 bases are a match to TRBD2. This receptor was taken from a man aged 50-59 years with renal cell carcinoma. The sequences come from blood, collected from a patient whose treatment included radiotherapy and nephrectomy. The chain's CDR3 is CAWSTTRVGGAYNEQFF. The CDR3 coding sequence is TGTGCCTGGAGTACAACCCGTGTCGGGGGGGCCTACAATGAGCAGTTCTTC.